Below, 17 T cell receptor beta chains from the same sample are listed, as sequenced in a study of T cell repertoires in cytomegalovirus infection. These receptors have no identified antigens. TCRdb ran MiXCR on the reads and lists one entry per CDR3 protein. Of about 330,000 distinct CDR3 sequences in the sample, about 35% were seen once. The specimen comprised cultured PBMCs, sampled from culture after CMV antigen stimulation. These receptors were taken from a human donor in good health (CMV status not recorded). Some clones in this sample may be carry-over from other donors' samples.

There are a few counts of this clonotype. The genes are TRBV6-1 and TRBJ2-1; 11 positions match TRBD2. The CDR3 spans 20 residues. Germline V lookup: CDR1 MNHNS, CDR2 SASEGT. With 6 bases clipped from V and 9 bases from J, the junction kept 25 bases outside the gene matches. This CDR3 is CASRPSPLAGGLILSTEQFF. The CDR3 DNA sequence: TGTGCCAGCAGGCCATCCCCCTTAGCGGGAGGGTTGATATTGAGTACTGAGCAGTTCTTC.

The chain recombines TRBV27 with TRBJ1-5, with D unclear. The CDR3 covers 11 residues. Germline V lookup: CDR1 MNHEY, CDR2 SMNVEV (reference sequence). CDR3 DNA: TGTGATGATGAGGGCAATCAGCCCCAGCATTTT. It is translated as CDDEGNQPQHF.

This clonotype was counted a few times. The chain recombines TRBV20-1 with TRBJ1-1; D unclear. The V end lost 3 bases, the J end lost 3 bases, and 14 bases lay between the germline ends. Germline CDR1 reads DFQATT; CDR2 reads SNEGSKA (reference sequence). The CDR3 is 14 residues long. CDR3 sequence: CSARVSRAYTEAFF. The CDR3 region has the DNA TGCAGTGCTAGGGTTTCCCGGGCGTACACTGAAGCTTTCTTT.

In its sample, this clonotype was seen a few times. The gene calls are TRBV6-2 or TRBV6-3 and TRBJ2-2; no reliable D call. V dropped 0 bases and J dropped 7 bases, with 9 bases sitting between them. This CDR3 has 14 amino acids. The germline V gene has CDR1 MNHEY and CDR2 SVGEGT. For the CDR3, the DNA is TGTGCCAGCAGTTACTCAGAGACGGGCGGGGAGCTGTTTTTT. It encodes CASSYSETGGELFF.

V and J are TRBV7-9 and TRBJ2-1, with 7 bases matching TRBD2. The germline gives CDR1 SEHNR, CDR2 FQNEAQ (reference sequence). The CDR3 sequence is 17 residues long. The V and J ends lost 5 bases and 0 bases, in that order; junction bases with no gene match: 10. In DNA form, the CDR3 reads TGTGCCAGCAGCCCCCTCCTAGCGGAAAGCTCCTACAATGAGCAGTTCTTC. The encoded protein is CASSPLLAESSYNEQFF.

This clonotype was seen many times. The gene calls are TRBV12-3 or TRBV12-4 and TRBJ2-7; D ambiguous. Trimming removed 1 base from V and 1 base from J, with 5 bases in between. The CDR3 totals 13 residues. Written as DNA, the CDR3 is TGTGCCAGCAGTTTAGGGCAGTCCTACGAGCAGTACGTC. Translating it yields CASSLGQSYEQYV.

This clonotype appeared many times. The CDR3: CASSLVGTSGDHEQFF. CDR3 sequence (DNA): TGTGCCAGCAGCTTAGTGGGTACTAGCGGGGACCATGAGCAGTTCTTC. The V and J genes are TRBV7-2 and TRBJ2-1, with TRBD2 identical over 10 bases. CDR1 and CDR2 (germline): SGHTA, FQGNSA. J lost 8 bases, V lost 1 base, and 8 bases had no gene match. The CDR3 length is 16 residues.

Many counts were recorded for this clonotype. Written as DNA, the CDR3 is TGTGCCAGCAGCTCGGGGATGAACACTGAAGCTTTCTTT. Protein: CASSSGMNTEAFF. The chain employs TRBV7-2 and TRBJ1-1; D gene ambiguous. CDR1 and CDR2 from the germline V gene are SGHTA and FQGNSA. The CDR3 consists of 13 residues. Trimming stripped 4 bases from V and 0 bases from J, with 6 bases between.

This chain joins TRBV19 and TRBJ2-3; the match to TRBD1 covers 12 bases. CDR3 size: 18 residues. CDR1 and CDR2 from the germline V gene are LNHDA and SQIVND (reference sequence). J lost 1 base, V lost 0 bases, and 5 bases had no gene match. CDR3 DNA: TGTGCCAGTAGTATAGACCTCCGGGACAGGGGGCGCACAGATACGCAGTATTTT. It translates to CASSIDLRDRGRTDTQYF. The full variable domain, with the rest looked up from reference TRBV19 and TRBJ2-3, is DGGITQSPKYLFRKEGQNVTLSCEQNLNHDAMYWYRQDPGQGLRLIYYSQIVNDFQKGDIAEGYSVSREKKESFPLTVTSAQKNPTAFYLCASSIDLRDRGRTDTQYFGPGTRLTVL.

The V call is TRBV7-9, the J call TRBJ1-2; 8 nucleotides match TRBD1. CDR3 size: 13 residues. V lost 6 bases, J lost 6 bases, and 6 bases stayed unmatched. Germline loops: CDR1 SEHNR, CDR2 FQNEAQ (reference sequence). The CDR3 DNA reads as TGTGCCAGCAGGCCGACAGGGGAGGATGGCTACACCTTC. It codes for CASRPTGEDGYTF.

The rearrangement links TRBV7-9 to TRBJ2-5; 7 nucleotides agree with TRBD2. Losses at the gene ends were 5 bases for V and 2 bases for J; bases not matched to a gene: 8. This CDR3 is 15 amino acids long. Per germline, CDR1 SEHNR and CDR2 FQNEAQ (reference sequence). CDR3 sequence: CASSRLASGQETQYF. CDR3 in DNA: TGTGCCAGCAGCCGGCTGGCTAGCGGACAAGAGACCCAGTACTTC.

This clonotype was seen only a few times. CDR3 loop: CASSSHAMINYGYTF. CDR3 bases: TGTGCCAGCAGTTCGCATGCTATGATTAACTATGGCTACACCTTC. This chain connects TRBV28 to TRBJ1-2; D is ambiguous. This CDR3 is built from 15 residues. Trimming left V 4 bases short and J 1 base short, with 13 bases between. CDR1 is MDHEN and CDR2 is SYDVKM in the germline V gene.

In this sample, this clonotype turned up a few times. V and J are TRBV12-3 or TRBV12-4 and TRBJ1-6; D remains ambiguous. Trimming pared 1 base from V and 8 bases from J, leaving 6 bases between. CDR3 length: 13 residues. The CDR3 loop reads CASSLGRDSPLHF. CDR3 DNA sequence: TGTGCCAGCAGTTTAGGTCGGGATTCACCCCTCCACTTT.

The CDR3 loop reads CASSFLAGLTDTQYF. The CDR3 DNA sequence: TGTGCCAGCAGTTTCCTAGCGGGATTGACAGATACGCAGTATTTT. The chain joins TRBV27 to TRBJ2-3, with 9 bases lining up with TRBD2. The CDR3 is 15 amino acids. V lost 3 bases, J lost 3 bases, and 4 bases stayed unmatched. CDR1 and CDR2 from the germline V gene are MNHEY and SMNVEV (reference sequence).

Only a few counts were recorded for this clonotype. The rearrangement joins TRBV20-1 to TRBJ2-7; TRBD2 matches 7 bases. The CDR3 spans 16 residues. Unmatched junction bases numbered 13, after V lost 3 bases and J lost 2 bases. In germline, CDR1 is DFQATT, CDR2 SNEGSKA (reference sequence). This chain's CDR3 is CSARTRSGEGTYEQYF. The CDR3, as DNA: TGCAGTGCTAGGACTAGGAGCGGGGAGGGTACCTACGAGCAGTACTTC.

The chain recombines TRBV19 with TRBJ2-4; 8 bases are a match to TRBD1. The ends lost 5 bases at V and 5 bases at J; junction bases unmatched: 5. The germline V gene encodes CDR1 LNHDA and CDR2 SQIVND (reference sequence). CDR3 size: 14 residues. The CDR3 here is CASSLTGAENIQYF. As DNA, the CDR3 is TGTGCCAGTAGTCTGACAGGGGCGGAAAACATTCAGTACTTC.

This clonotype has just a few counts. The chain has TRBV7-2 and TRBJ1-2, with D unresolved. Germline CDR1 reads SGHTA; CDR2 reads FQGNSA. Trimming left V 1 base short and J 8 bases short, with 8 bases between. The CDR3 loop spans 12 amino acids. The CDR3 loop is CASSLELGGYTF. CDR3 sequence (DNA): TGTGCCAGCAGCTTAGAATTGGGCGGCTACACCTTC.